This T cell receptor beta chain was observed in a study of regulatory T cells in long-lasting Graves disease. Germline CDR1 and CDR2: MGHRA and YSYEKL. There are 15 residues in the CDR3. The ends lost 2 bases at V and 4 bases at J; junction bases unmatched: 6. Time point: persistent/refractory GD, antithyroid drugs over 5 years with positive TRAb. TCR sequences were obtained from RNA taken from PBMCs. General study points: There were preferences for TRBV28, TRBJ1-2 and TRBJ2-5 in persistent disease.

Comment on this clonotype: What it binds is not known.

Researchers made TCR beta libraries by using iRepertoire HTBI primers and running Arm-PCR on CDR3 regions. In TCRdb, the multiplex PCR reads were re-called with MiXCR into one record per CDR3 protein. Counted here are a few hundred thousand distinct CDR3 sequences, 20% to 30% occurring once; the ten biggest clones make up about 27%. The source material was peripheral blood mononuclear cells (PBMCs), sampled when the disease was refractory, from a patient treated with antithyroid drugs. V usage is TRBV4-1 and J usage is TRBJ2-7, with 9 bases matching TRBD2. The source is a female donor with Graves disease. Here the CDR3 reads CASSQLAGPTYEQYF. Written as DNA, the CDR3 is TGCGCCAGCAGCCAACTAGCGGGGCCTACGTACGAGCAGTACTTC.